The subject of this entry is one T cell receptor beta chain. Each CDR3 protein gets one entry after TCRdb re-called the 5' RACE reads with MiXCR. Among fewer than 200,000 distinct CDR3 sequences listed, less than 20% were seen once. This CDR3 region has 14 residues. Germline assignment: CDR1 SQVTM and CDR2 ANQGSEA. V trimming: 7 bases; J trimming: 9 bases; junction bases outside the gene matches: 12. This specimen comes from a study of T-cell memory formation after mild COVID-19. Sequencing was performed on PBMCs or a T cell subset sorted from them (not recorded which). The J gene is TRBJ1-1, the V gene TRBV29-1; 12 bases are shared with TRBD1. This clonotype was obtained from a young man who had mild COVID-19 (a few samples of this study predate the infection). Cell type and time point are not known. This CDR3 is CSAAPGQGASKAFF. CDR3 sequence (DNA): TGCAGCGCCGCTCCGGGACAGGGGGCCTCCAAAGCTTTCTTT. Filled out from reference TRBV29-1 and TRBJ1-1, the complete variable domain reads SAVISQKPSRDICQRGTSLTIQCQVDSQVTMMFWYRQQPGQSLTLIATANQGSEATYESGFVIDKFPISRPNLTFSTLTVSNMSPEDSSIYLCSAAPGQGASKAFFGQGTRLTVV.